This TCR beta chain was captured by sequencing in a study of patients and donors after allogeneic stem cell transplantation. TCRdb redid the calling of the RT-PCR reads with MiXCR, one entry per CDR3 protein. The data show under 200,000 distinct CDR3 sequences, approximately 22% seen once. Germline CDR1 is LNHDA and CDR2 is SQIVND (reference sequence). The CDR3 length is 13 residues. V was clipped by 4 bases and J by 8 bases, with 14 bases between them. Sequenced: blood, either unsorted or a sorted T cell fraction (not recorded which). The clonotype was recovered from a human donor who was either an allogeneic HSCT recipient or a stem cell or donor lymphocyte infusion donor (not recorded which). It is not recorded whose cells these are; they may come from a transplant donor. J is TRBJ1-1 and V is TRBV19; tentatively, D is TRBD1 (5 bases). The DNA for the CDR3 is TGTGCCAGTAGTAAACCGGGACGGTGGGAAGCTTTCTTT. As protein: CASSKPGRWEAFF.